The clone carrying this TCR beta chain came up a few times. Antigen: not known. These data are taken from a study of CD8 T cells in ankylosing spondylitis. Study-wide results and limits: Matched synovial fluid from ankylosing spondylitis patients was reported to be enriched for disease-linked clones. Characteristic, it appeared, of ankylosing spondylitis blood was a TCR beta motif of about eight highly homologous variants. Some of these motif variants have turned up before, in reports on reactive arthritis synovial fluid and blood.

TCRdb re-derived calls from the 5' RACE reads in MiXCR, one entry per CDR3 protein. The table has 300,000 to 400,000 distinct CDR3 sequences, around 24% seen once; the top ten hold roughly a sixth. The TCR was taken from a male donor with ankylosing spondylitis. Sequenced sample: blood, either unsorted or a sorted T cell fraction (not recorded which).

CDR3 bases: TGCGCCAGCAGCCGTGGACAGGGGGCGGTTGGCTACACCTTC. Its protein is CASSRGQGAVGYTF. The chain recombines TRBV5-1 with TRBJ1-2, with 11 bases matching TRBD1. There are 14 residues in the CDR3. CDR1 and CDR2 from the germline V gene are SGHRS and YFSETQ. V shed 4 bases, J shed 7 bases, and the junction held 6 bases outside the gene matches.